This paragraph covers one TCR beta chain sequence. This specimen belongs to a study of blood T cell repertoires in COVID-19. About the study: From the United States, Italy and Spain came samples of acute and convalescent COVID-19. Sources were T cells, B-cell-depleted T cells, or PBMCs; the material itself was cDNA or gDNA.

CDR3 length equals 11 residues. Germline CDR1 reads SGDLS; CDR2 reads YYNGEE. J gave up 7 bases and V 3 bases, and 0 bases lay outside the gene matches. Original handling: Amplification from reference gene primers served as the basis for estimated nucleated cell counts. This table comes from immunoSEQ multiplex PCR, and its TCRdb copy is limited to in-frame clones, with some not included. V and J calls plus clone size are reproduced from that table; the DNA served to infer D and trimming. This sample has about 220,000 clones, with roughly four fifths found just once. This chain connects TRBV9 to TRBJ2-5; 7 nucleotides align to TRBD2. This receptor was taken from an older woman with acute or convalescent COVID-19. Sequenced material: peripheral blood. CDR3 residues: CASSAGGTQYF. The CDR3 nucleotides read TGTGCCAGCAGCGCGGGGGGGACCCAGTACTTC.